The rows below give T cell receptor beta chains drawn from one sample of a study of CD8 T cells in ankylosing spondylitis. TCRdb re-analysed the 5' RACE reads in MiXCR, keeping a single row per CDR3 protein. This table has roughly 490,000 distinct CDR3 sequences, roughly 5.2% appearing once. Sequencing was performed on blood, either unsorted or a sorted T cell fraction (not recorded which). These receptors were taken from a male donor with ankylosing spondylitis. The CDR3 runs from the conserved cysteine through the conserved F or W. The D gene is left open where the match is weak. Some rows have no size entry. The others give once, few or many, or a class for an expanded clone.

j_gene: TRBJ2-6
v_gene: TRBV5-1
abundance: NA
d_gene: NA
CDR3aa: CASSFRGWDLHSGANVLTF
CDR3nt: TGCGCCAGCAGCTTTAGAGGGTGGGACCTCCACTCTGGGGCCAACGTCCTGACTTTC

j_gene: TRBJ2-3
v_gene: TRBV5-5
abundance: many
d_gene: TRBD1
CDR3aa: CASSWDRGTDTQYF
CDR3nt: TGTGCCAGCAGCTGGGACAGGGGCACAGATACGCAGTATTTT

j_gene: TRBJ2-5
v_gene: TRBV29-1
abundance: many
d_gene: TRBD1
CDR3aa: CSFRDRVDQETQYF
CDR3nt: TGCAGCTTCAGGGACAGGGTGGACCAAGAGACCCAGTACTTC

j_gene: TRBJ2-2
v_gene: TRBV7-9
abundance: many
d_gene: NA
CDR3aa: CASSLVRSQGELFF
CDR3nt: TGTGCCAGCAGCTTAGTCCGCTCCCAAGGGGAGCTGTTTTTT

j_gene: TRBJ2-7
v_gene: TRBV11-2
abundance: NA
d_gene: NA
CDR3aa: CASSPRTYTYEQYF
CDR3nt: TGTGCCAGCAGCCCCCGGACTTACACCTACGAGCAGTACTTC

j_gene: TRBJ1-2
v_gene: TRBV27
abundance: many
d_gene: NA
CDR3aa: CASSLYGAGGYTF
CDR3nt: TGTGCCAGCAGTTTATACGGGGCGGGGGGCTACACCTTC

j_gene: TRBJ1-1
v_gene: TRBV6-2/TRBV6-3
abundance: many
d_gene: TRBD1
CDR3aa: CASRLDRGTEAFF
CDR3nt: TGTGCCAGCAGGTTGGACAGGGGGACTGAAGCTTTCTTT

j_gene: TRBJ2-1
v_gene: TRBV29-1
abundance: many
d_gene: NA
CDR3aa: CSVVTGGLPNDNEQFF
CDR3nt: TGCAGCGTAGTCACAGGGGGACTACCAAACGACAATGAGCAGTTCTTC

j_gene: TRBJ2-7
v_gene: TRBV20-1
abundance: many
d_gene: TRBD1
CDR3aa: CSARTPGQGIEQYF
CDR3nt: TGCAGTGCTAGAACTCCAGGACAGGGGATCGAGCAGTACTTC

j_gene: TRBJ2-3
v_gene: TRBV5-1
abundance: NA
d_gene: NA
CDR3aa: CASSGSARSDTQYF
CDR3nt: TGCGCCAGCAGTGGTTCAGCTCGATCAGATACGCAGTATTTT

j_gene: TRBJ1-5
v_gene: TRBV7-2
abundance: many
d_gene: NA
CDR3aa: CASSPEGINQPQHF
CDR3nt: TGTGCCAGCAGCCCCGAGGGTATCAATCAGCCCCAGCATTTT

j_gene: TRBJ2-1
v_gene: TRBV5-6
abundance: many
d_gene: TRBD2
CDR3aa: CASSYLVKKRDLFF
CDR3nt: TGTGCCAGCAGCTACCTCGTGAAAAAGCGGGATCTGTTCTTC

j_gene: TRBJ1-4
v_gene: TRBV7-2
abundance: few
d_gene: NA
CDR3aa: CASTWTPTNEKLFF
CDR3nt: TGTGCCAGCACCTGGACACCAACTAATGAAAAACTGTTTTTT

j_gene: TRBJ2-3
v_gene: TRBV5-4
abundance: many
d_gene: NA
CDR3aa: CASTQDGGSTDTQYF
CDR3nt: TGTGCCAGCACCCAGGACGGAGGAAGCACAGATACGCAGTATTTT

j_gene: TRBJ2-3
v_gene: TRBV20-1
abundance: many
d_gene: NA
CDR3aa: CSASRSRDSLGDTQYF
CDR3nt: TGCAGTGCTAGTCGTTCTCGCGACTCCTTGGGAGATACGCAGTATTTT

j_gene: TRBJ2-5
v_gene: TRBV20-1
abundance: many
d_gene: NA
CDR3aa: CSARGLSKETQYF
CDR3nt: TGCAGTGCAAGGGGACTCTCTAAAGAGACCCAGTACTTC

j_gene: TRBJ2-3
v_gene: TRBV20-1
abundance: few
d_gene: TRBD2
CDR3aa: CSARASGGPDTQYF
CDR3nt: TGCAGTGCTAGGGCTAGCGGGGGGCCGGATACGCAGTATTTT

j_gene: TRBJ2-3
v_gene: TRBV10-3
abundance: many
d_gene: NA
CDR3aa: CAIGPSRGDTQYF
CDR3nt: TGTGCCATCGGGCCGAGCCGGGGAGATACGCAGTATTTT

j_gene: TRBJ2-7
v_gene: TRBV10-3
abundance: many
d_gene: TRBD1
CDR3aa: CAISPDQDRAYEQYF
CDR3nt: TGTGCCATCAGTCCTGACCAGGACAGGGCCTACGAGCAGTACTTC

j_gene: TRBJ1-3
v_gene: TRBV20-1
abundance: many
d_gene: TRBD1
CDR3aa: CSAEDRRGNTIYF
CDR3nt: TGCAGTGCTGAGGACAGGCGCGGAAACACCATATATTTT

j_gene: TRBJ2-3
v_gene: TRBV20-1
abundance: NA
d_gene: NA
CDR3aa: CSAREDTSTDTQYF
CDR3nt: TGCAGTGCTAGAGAGGACACAAGCACAGATACGCAGTATTTT

j_gene: TRBJ1-5
v_gene: TRBV6-1
abundance: many
d_gene: NA
CDR3aa: CASSEALQGDQPQHF
CDR3nt: TGTGCCAGCAGTGAAGCGCTTCAAGGGGATCAGCCCCAGCATTTT

j_gene: TRBJ1-1
v_gene: TRBV12-3/TRBV12-4
abundance: many
d_gene: TRBD1
CDR3aa: CASRPRTGADTEAFF
CDR3nt: TGTGCCAGCAGGCCGAGGACAGGGGCAGACACTGAAGCTTTCTTT

j_gene: TRBJ2-7
v_gene: TRBV7-9
abundance: many
d_gene: TRBD1
CDR3aa: CASSARDRENYF
CDR3nt: TGTGCCAGCAGCGCCCGGGACAGGGAAAATTACTTC